A selection of T cell receptor beta chains follows, all from one sample in a study of breast tumors, draining lymph nodes, adjacent tissues. TCRdb re-analysed the multiplex PCR reads in MiXCR, keeping a single row per CDR3 protein. The sample consists of some 14,000 distinct CDR3 sequences, roughly 50% of them appearing once. The material sequenced was tumor-adjacent breast tissue. These receptor sequences come from a female donor with breast cancer. Some clones in this sample may be carry-over from other donors' samples. Both conserved end residues are part of each CDR3. Fields, in order: clone size, V gene, J gene, D gene, CDR3 DNA, CDR3 protein. The D gene is left open where the match is weak. A row's size may be missing; if present it is once, few, many or a size class.

clone size: -; V gene: TRBV11-2; J gene: TRBJ2-3; D gene: -; CDR3 DNA: TGTGCCAGCAGCCTGGTGGGGTGGACAGATACGCAGTATTTT; CDR3 protein: CASSLVGWTDTQYF
clone size: many; V gene: TRBV9; J gene: TRBJ2-7; D gene: -; CDR3 DNA: TGTGCCAGCAGCGCCCAGGGGACCTACGAGCAGTACTTC; CDR3 protein: CASSAQGTYEQYF
clone size: many; V gene: TRBV10-3; J gene: TRBJ2-1; D gene: TRBD1; CDR3 DNA: TGTGCCATCAGTGATCCGGGACAGGGAGCCAATGAGCAGTTCTTC; CDR3 protein: CAISDPGQGANEQFF
clone size: many; V gene: TRBV6-1; J gene: TRBJ2-1; D gene: -; CDR3 DNA: TGTGCCAGCAGTGAACTAGCGTTATACAATGAGCAGTTCTTC; CDR3 protein: CASSELALYNEQFF
clone size: many; V gene: TRBV11-2; J gene: TRBJ2-5; D gene: TRBD1; CDR3 DNA: TGTGCCAGCAGCTCGACAGGGTTGGAGACCCAGTACTTC; CDR3 protein: CASSSTGLETQYF
clone size: -; V gene: TRBV10-3; J gene: TRBJ2-3; D gene: TRBD2; CDR3 DNA: TGTGCCATCAGTGGACTAGCGGGGGGACTCACAGATACGCAGTATTTT; CDR3 protein: CAISGLAGGLTDTQYF
clone size: many; V gene: TRBV6-1; J gene: TRBJ1-3; D gene: -; CDR3 DNA: TGTGCCAGCGGGGCTGGGCAGGAACGAAACACCATATATTTT; CDR3 protein: CASGAGQERNTIYF
clone size: medium-sized; V gene: TRBV4-1; J gene: TRBJ2-6; D gene: TRBD1; CDR3 DNA: TGCGCCAGCAGCCAAAACAGGGGTTCTGGGGCCAACGTCCTGACTTTC; CDR3 protein: CASSQNRGSGANVLTF
clone size: -; V gene: TRBV13; J gene: TRBJ2-2; D gene: -; CDR3 DNA: TGTGCCAGCAGCTTAAGGCAGGGACCACAATCCGGGGAGCTGTTTTTT; CDR3 protein: CASSLRQGPQSGELFF
clone size: -; V gene: TRBV20-1; J gene: TRBJ1-5; D gene: -; CDR3 DNA: TGCAGTGCTAGACCAGACAGTATACCAAATCAGCCCCAGCATTTT; CDR3 protein: CSARPDSIPNQPQHF
clone size: -; V gene: TRBV19; J gene: TRBJ2-5; D gene: -; CDR3 DNA: TGTGCCAGTAGAAACGGACAAAGCGAGGGTGAGACCCAGTACTTC; CDR3 protein: CASRNGQSEGETQYF
clone size: many; V gene: TRBV15; J gene: TRBJ2-3; D gene: TRBD1; CDR3 DNA: TGTGCCACCAGCAGAGTCTTAGGACAGGGTCCAGATACGCAGTATTTT; CDR3 protein: CATSRVLGQGPDTQYF
clone size: many; V gene: TRBV24-1; J gene: TRBJ2-1; D gene: TRBD2; CDR3 DNA: TGTGCCACCAGTGACCGGCGGGGGGCTAGTAGTCCGAGCTCCTACAATGAGCAGTTCTTC; CDR3 protein: CATSDRRGASSPSSYNEQFF
clone size: many; V gene: TRBV15; J gene: TRBJ1-2; D gene: -; CDR3 DNA: TGTGCCACCAGCAGGGCCCGAGGGAGCTCGACTAACTATGGCTACACCTTC; CDR3 protein: CATSRARGSSTNYGYTF
clone size: -; V gene: TRBV20-1; J gene: TRBJ1-4; D gene: TRBD1; CDR3 DNA: TGCAGTGCTAGACCGGGACAGGGCGAAAAACTGTTTTTT; CDR3 protein: CSARPGQGEKLFF
clone size: -; V gene: TRBV19; J gene: TRBJ1-2; D gene: -; CDR3 DNA: TGTGCCAGTACTGTTACAAACTATGGCTACACCTTC; CDR3 protein: CASTVTNYGYTF
clone size: -; V gene: TRBV6-5; J gene: TRBJ1-5; D gene: -; CDR3 DNA: TGTGCCAGCAGCTTTGAACAAAATCAGCCCCAGCATTTT; CDR3 protein: CASSFEQNQPQHF
clone size: -; V gene: TRBV7-8; J gene: TRBJ1-4; D gene: -; CDR3 DNA: TGTGCCAGCAGCGAACGCTCACTAAATGGAAAACTGTTTTTT; CDR3 protein: CASSERSLNGKLFF
clone size: -; V gene: TRBV7-9; J gene: TRBJ2-7; D gene: -; CDR3 DNA: TGTGCCAGCAGCAATAGCCAATTTCTAGACGAGCAGTACTTC; CDR3 protein: CASSNSQFLDEQYF
clone size: many; V gene: TRBV19; J gene: TRBJ2-5; D gene: -; CDR3 DNA: TGTGCCAGTAGTAGCGGCCTGGGGGACTGGGGGGTAAAAGGAGAGACCCAGTACTTC; CDR3 protein: CASSSGLGDWGVKGETQYF
clone size: large; V gene: TRBV9; J gene: TRBJ1-5; D gene: -; CDR3 DNA: TGTGCCAGCAGCGCCCGGGGTGATAGCAATCAGCCCCAGCATTTT; CDR3 protein: CASSARGDSNQPQHF
clone size: many; V gene: TRBV6-2/TRBV6-3; J gene: TRBJ2-3; D gene: TRBD2; CDR3 DNA: TGTGCCAGCAGTTACGAGCGAGCGGGAGTTGGAGATACGCAGTATTTT; CDR3 protein: CASSYERAGVGDTQYF
clone size: -; V gene: TRBV12-3/TRBV12-4; J gene: TRBJ1-2; D gene: -; CDR3 DNA: TGTGCCAGCAGTTTCTCACCGAACTATGGCTACACCTTC; CDR3 protein: CASSFSPNYGYTF
clone size: -; V gene: TRBV15; J gene: TRBJ1-4; D gene: -; CDR3 DNA: TGTGCCACCAGCACCCACAGTGAAAAACTGTTTTTT; CDR3 protein: CATSTHSEKLFF
clone size: -; V gene: TRBV29-1; J gene: TRBJ2-5; D gene: TRBD1; CDR3 DNA: TGCAGCGCCCCTCTCGACAGGGGGCAGGAGACCCAGTACTTC; CDR3 protein: CSAPLDRGQETQYF
clone size: -; V gene: TRBV19; J gene: TRBJ2-1; D gene: -; CDR3 DNA: TGTGCCAGTAGTATAGGCGGGGCATCTGAGCAGTTCTTC; CDR3 protein: CASSIGGASEQFF
clone size: -; V gene: TRBV11-2; J gene: TRBJ2-2; D gene: TRBD2; CDR3 DNA: TGTGCCAACAGCCCCGACCCGGGACTAGCGGTCAACACCGGGGAGCTGTTTTTT; CDR3 protein: CANSPDPGLAVNTGELFF
clone size: medium-sized; V gene: TRBV2; J gene: TRBJ1-2; D gene: TRBD1; CDR3 DNA: TGTGCCAGCGGGGGTGGTAGGACAGGGGTTTCCTACACCTTC; CDR3 protein: CASGGGRTGVSYTF
clone size: -; V gene: TRBV12-3/TRBV12-4; J gene: TRBJ2-7; D gene: -; CDR3 DNA: TGTGCCAGCAGTCTGGGGGGCCCTGGGTACGAGCAGTACTTC; CDR3 protein: CASSLGGPGYEQYF
clone size: medium-sized; V gene: TRBV9; J gene: TRBJ2-7; D gene: TRBD2; CDR3 DNA: TGTGCCAGCAGCATTGGACTAGCCTACGAGCAGTACTTC; CDR3 protein: CASSIGLAYEQYF
clone size: -; V gene: TRBV5-1; J gene: TRBJ2-3; D gene: -; CDR3 DNA: TGCGCCAGCAGCTTGGTACCAACCACACCAGATGCGCAGTATTTT; CDR3 protein: CASSLVPTTPDAQYF
clone size: -; V gene: TRBV29-1; J gene: TRBJ2-6; D gene: -; CDR3 DNA: TGCAGCGTTGCCGGGGCCTCTAGGGGGGCCAACGTCCCGACTTTC; CDR3 protein: CSVAGASRGANVPTF
clone size: -; V gene: TRBV7-2; J gene: TRBJ1-4; D gene: TRBD1; CDR3 DNA: TGTGCCAGCAGCTTATCTTCCGGGACAGGGGATGAAAAACTGTTTTTT; CDR3 protein: CASSLSSGTGDEKLFF
clone size: -; V gene: TRBV5-1; J gene: TRBJ2-3; D gene: TRBD2; CDR3 DNA: TGCGCCAGCAGCTTGGAGGGAGGGGTCACAGATACGCAGTATTTT; CDR3 protein: CASSLEGGVTDTQYF
clone size: -; V gene: TRBV6-6; J gene: TRBJ1-4; D gene: -; CDR3 DNA: TGTGCCAGCAGTACTCGCCAGCACCCTAATGAAAAACTGTTTTTT; CDR3 protein: CASSTRQHPNEKLFF
clone size: large; V gene: TRBV4-3; J gene: TRBJ2-7; D gene: TRBD2; CDR3 DNA: TGCGCCAGCAGCCAACGACTAGCGACCTACGAGCAGTACTTC; CDR3 protein: CASSQRLATYEQYF